This T cell receptor beta chain was captured in a study of beta chain features in type 1 diabetes. The CDR3 consists of 12 residues. Trimming cost V 3 bases and J 4 bases, with 4 bases left between them. Germline V CDR1 and CDR2: SGHTA, FQGNSA. Investigators reverse transcribed all isolated RNA, so they sequenced expressed TCRB transcripts. Using immunoSEQ multiplex PCR, the repertoire was profiled, and TCRdb retains in-frame clones only, with some absent. The sample includes some 410,000 clones, 11% seen only once; the top ten take over 0.04%. The V call is TRBV7-2, the J call TRBJ2-1; D unresolved. Material for sequencing was naive CD4+ T cells from blood. The clonotype originates from a woman under 30 in good health. The CDR3 loop reads CASSFMYNEQFF. The CDR3 DNA reads TGTGCCAGCAGCTTCATGTACAATGAGCAGTTCTTC.